Listed here are 21 T cell receptor beta chains from one sample, sequenced in a study of cytomegalovirus exposure and HLA in healthy donors. The study ran its PCR with 60 Vbeta and 13 Jbeta primers. Libraries were prepared by immunoSEQ multiplex PCR; TCRdb keeps only in-frame clonotypes and omits some of them. The sample holds fewer than 250,000 clones, around 80% seen once. The sequenced sample was PBMCs. These receptors all come from a man between 35 and 55 years old in good health and CMV-seropositive.

The chain couples TRBV9 to TRBJ2-7, with D hard to call. This CDR3 has 13 amino acids. V lost 1 base and J 6 bases, leaving 11 bases between the germline ends. Germline V gene lookup returns CDR1 SGDLS and CDR2 YYNGEE. Here the CDR3 DNA reads TGTGCCAGCAGCGTAATCGGTACGGGCGAGCAGTACTTC. Amino acids: CASSVIGTGEQYF. Drawing the rest from reference TRBV9 and TRBJ2-7, the complete variable domain is DSGVTQTPKHLITATGQRVTLRCSPRSGDLSVYWYQQSLDQGLQFLIQYYNGEERAKGNILERFSAQQFPDLHSELNLSSLELGDSALYFCASSVIGTGEQYFGPGTRLTVT.

This clone was seen once. The V call is TRBV28, the J call TRBJ1-4; TRBD1 is a possible D gene (5 bases). CDR1 is MDHEN and CDR2 is SYDVKM in the germline V gene. Trimming removed 1 base at V and 2 bases at J, with 14 bases between. The CDR3 has 17 residues. CDR3 nucleotide sequence: TGTGCCAGCAGTTTATTGGGGGGAGTACGGACTAATGAAAAACTGTTTTTT. Translation gives CASSLLGGVRTNEKLFF.

This chain uses TRBV6-5 with TRBJ2-1, with D possibly TRBD1 on 5 matching bases. There are 12 residues in the CDR3. Between the trimmed V and J ends, which lost 2 bases and 7 bases, there was a span of 6 bases. Germline values: CDR1 MNHEY, CDR2 SVGAGI. CDR3 residues: CASSYKGNEQFF. The DNA for the CDR3 is TGTGCCAGCAGTTACAAGGGGAATGAGCAGTTCTTC.

This clone was seen only a few times. The J gene is TRBJ2-7, the V gene TRBV27; perhaps TRBD2 as D (5 bases). The V end was cut by 5 bases, the J end by 7 bases, with 15 bases between. The CDR3 extends over 13 amino acids. Germline CDR1 is MNHEY and CDR2 is SMNVEV (reference sequence). Here the CDR3 DNA reads TGTGCCAGCAGTCCCCGGGGTTTTAGGGAGCAGTACGTC. Protein product: CASSPRGFREQYV.

This clone appeared a single time. This chain joins TRBV13 and TRBJ2-7; D is possibly TRBD1 (5 bases). Germline lookup yields CDR1 PRHDT and CDR2 FYEKMQ (reference sequence). CDR3 length: 15 residues. V lost 5 bases and J 5 bases, leaving 19 bases between the germline ends. This CDR3 reads CASSPTPGLRDEQYV. The CDR3 nucleotides are TGTGCCAGCAGCCCTACGCCAGGGTTGAGAGACGAGCAGTACGTC.

The CDR3 DNA reads TGCGCCAGCAGCTTGGCTGACGGGAACTATGGCTACACCTTC. Translated: CASSLADGNYGYTF. V gene TRBV5-1 combines with J gene TRBJ1-2; D is undetermined. The germline gives CDR1 SGHRS, CDR2 YFSETQ. The CDR3 has 14 amino acids. The germline V and J ends were trimmed by 0 bases and 2 bases, with 8 bases remaining between them.

The chain combines TRBV27 with TRBJ2-2, with D perhaps TRBD1 (6 bases). This CDR3 has 13 amino acids. The V gene lost 6 bases and the J gene lost 6 bases, with 11 bases spanning the gap. Germline V gives CDR1 MNHEY, CDR2 SMNVEV (reference sequence). The CDR3 nucleotides read TGTGCCAGCAGACCCAGGGGTGCCGGGGAGCTGTTTTTT. Encoded protein: CASRPRGAGELFF.

The chain links TRBV19 to TRBJ2-1, with D tentatively TRBD2 (7 bases). CDR3 length: 17 amino acids. The germline V and J ends were trimmed by 7 bases and 5 bases, with 24 bases remaining between them. Per the germline V gene, CDR1 is LNHDA and CDR2 is SQIVND (reference sequence). CDR3 nucleotide sequence: TGTGCCAGTACTCACTGGGGGGGGCGGGGGCCCAACAATGAGCAGTTCTTC. Its protein is CASTHWGGRGPNNEQFF. The complete variable domain, with remaining parts taken from reference TRBV19 and TRBJ2-1, reads DGGITQSPKYLFRKEGQNVTLSCEQNLNHDAMYWYRQDPGQGLRLIYYSQIVNDFQKGDIAEGYSVSREKKESFPLTVTSAQKNPTAFYLCASTHWGGRGPNNEQFFGPGTRLTVL.

This clone was counted only a few times. The chain links TRBV28 to TRBJ1-2; 8 bases map to TRBD1. The V segment lost 6 bases and the J segment 7 bases; nucleotides outside the gene matches: 10. Germline-derived CDR1 and CDR2 are MDHEN and SYDVKM. The CDR3 is made up of 14 amino acids. The CDR3, as DNA: TGTGCCAGCAGCCCCCCGGGACAGGTTATTGGCTACACCTTC. It encodes CASSPPGQVIGYTF.

The chain joins TRBV29-1 to TRBJ2-7; 9 nucleotides agree with TRBD2. V shed 6 bases, J shed 4 bases, and the junction held 10 bases outside the gene matches. The CDR3 contains 14 residues. Germline V gene sequence: CDR1 SQVTM, CDR2 ANQGSEA. In nucleotides, the CDR3 is TGCAGCGTAAGCTTAGCGGGAGAGGGGTACGAGCAGTACGTC. Translation gives CSVSLAGEGYEQYV.

The chain is built from TRBV6-6 and TRBJ2-7; 9 nucleotides agree with TRBD2. V was clipped by 0 bases and J by 6 bases; unmatched bases: 6. The V gene's germline CDR1 is MNHNY and CDR2 SVGAGI (reference sequence). This CDR3 is 15 amino acids long. The CDR3 DNA sequence: TGTGCCAGCAGTTACTCATATCGGACTAGCGCCGAGCAGTACTTC. Residues: CASSYSYRTSAEQYF.

The chain recombines TRBV2 with TRBJ2-2, with unresolved D. Germline lookup yields CDR1 SNHLY and CDR2 FYNNEI. This CDR3 comprises 15 residues. The germline V and J ends were trimmed by 5 bases and 1 base, with 11 bases remaining between them. DNA of the CDR3: TGTGCCAGCAGTCCTACCGGGTTGAACACCGGGGAGCTGTTTTTT. Translation gives CASSPTGLNTGELFF.

CDR3 in amino acids: CASSRRRQGYNEQFF. The CDR3 DNA follows: TGTGCCAGCAGCCGCAGGCGGCAGGGCTACAATGAGCAGTTCTTC. The chain joins TRBV5-6 to TRBJ2-1, with a tentative D call TRBD1 (5 bases). This CDR3 contains 15 residues. Germline-derived CDR1 and CDR2 are SGHDT and YYEEEE. Trimming shortened V by 4 bases and J by 3 bases, and 14 bases separated the two germline ends.

This rearrangement joins TRBV19 to TRBJ1-2; 8 nucleotides match TRBD1. Germline CDR1 and CDR2: LNHDA and SQIVND (reference sequence). The CDR3 has 14 amino acids. V dropped 9 bases and J dropped 4; count of bases not matched to a gene: 10. The CDR3 region has the DNA TGTGCCAGCACCGACAGGGGCGATACCTATGGCTACACCTTC. This translates into CASTDRGDTYGYTF.

The rearrangement uses TRBV5-1 and TRBJ2-1, with 9 bases that match TRBD1. J gave up 8 bases and V 4 bases, and 10 bases lay outside the gene matches. The CDR3 sequence is 15 residues long. Germline values: CDR1 SGHRS, CDR2 YFSETQ. The CDR3: CASSRIGQGFDEQFF. The DNA for the CDR3 is TGCGCCAGCAGCCGTATAGGACAGGGGTTCGATGAGCAGTTCTTC.

This clone was recorded only once. This sequence joins TRBV27 and TRBJ1-5; D gene uncertain. This CDR3 region has 15 residues. CDR1 MNHEY and CDR2 SMNVEV come from the germline V gene (reference sequence). Between the trimmed V and J ends, which lost 6 bases and 5 bases, there was a span of 17 bases. DNA of the CDR3: TGTGCCAGCAGCCCAACTTGGGCCGGTTATCAGCCCCAGCATTTT. Its translation: CASSPTWAGYQPQHF.

This chain connects TRBV7-2 to TRBJ1-2; TRBD1 aligns across 8 bases. The CDR3 has 13 residues. Unmatched junction bases numbered 7, after V lost 5 bases and J lost 8 bases. Germline CDR1 is SGHTA and CDR2 is FQGNSA. The CDR3, as DNA: TGTGCCAGCAGCCGCCAGGGGGCCGGGGGCTACACCTTC. This translates into CASSRQGAGGYTF.

This chain uses TRBV19 with TRBJ1-2; possible D gene TRBD1, 6 bases. Germline assignment: CDR1 LNHDA and CDR2 SQIVND (reference sequence). Trimming shortened V by 3 bases and J by 8 bases, and 13 bases separated the two germline ends. The length of the CDR3 is 13 residues. CDR3 in amino acids: CASSIGQGLGYTF. In DNA form, the CDR3 reads TGTGCCAGTAGTATCGGTCAGGGGTTAGGCTACACCTTC.

The gene calls are TRBV5-1 and TRBJ1-3; D call uncertain. Germline V lookup: CDR1 SGHRS, CDR2 YFSETQ. The CDR3 is 15 residues long. With 0 bases removed from V and 4 bases from J, the gap between germline ends came to 11 bases. CDR3 in amino acids: CASSLDAGLGNTIYF. The CDR3 nucleotides read TGCGCCAGCAGCTTGGATGCAGGTCTGGGAAACACCATATATTTT.

This clone was counted only a few times. The chain employs TRBV14 and TRBJ1-3; TRBD1 is a possible D gene (6 bases). The V end lost 9 bases, the J end lost 4 bases, and 13 bases lay between the germline ends. In germline, CDR1 is SGHDN, CDR2 FVKESK. The CDR3 runs to 13 residues. CDR3 bases: TGTGCCAGTGATCCGGGACACGGAAACACCATATATTTT. This translates into CASDPGHGNTIYF.

This chain links TRBV7-8 with TRBJ2-5, with 8 bases identical to TRBD2. Germline assignment: CDR1 SGHVS and CDR2 FQNEAQ. The CDR3 extends over 15 amino acids. The ends lost 3 bases at V and 4 bases at J; junction bases unmatched: 7. Here the CDR3 DNA reads TGTGCCAGCAGCTTCGCGGGAGGAAGCCCAGAGACCCAGTACTTC. Translating gives CASSFAGGSPETQYF. Looking up the rest from reference TRBV7-8 and TRBJ2-5 gives the full variable domain: GAGVSQSPRYKVAKRGQDVALRCDPISGHVSLFWYQQALGQGPEFLTYFQNEAQLDKSGLPSDRFFAERPEGSVSTLKIQRTQQEDSAVYLCASSFAGGSPETQYFGPGTRLLVL.